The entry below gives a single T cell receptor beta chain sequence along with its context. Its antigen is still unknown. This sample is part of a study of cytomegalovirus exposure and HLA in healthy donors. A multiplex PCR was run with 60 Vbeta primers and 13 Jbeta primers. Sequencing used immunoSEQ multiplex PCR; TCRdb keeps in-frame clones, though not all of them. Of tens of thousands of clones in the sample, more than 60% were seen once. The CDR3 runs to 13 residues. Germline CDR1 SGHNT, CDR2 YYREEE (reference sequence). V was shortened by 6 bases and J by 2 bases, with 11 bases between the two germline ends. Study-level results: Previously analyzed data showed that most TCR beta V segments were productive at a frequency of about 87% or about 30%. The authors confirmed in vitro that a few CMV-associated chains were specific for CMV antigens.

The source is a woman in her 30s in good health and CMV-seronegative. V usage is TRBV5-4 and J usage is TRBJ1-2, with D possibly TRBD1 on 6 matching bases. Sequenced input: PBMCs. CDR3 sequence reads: CASTPDRNYGYTF. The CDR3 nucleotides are TGTGCCAGCACACCGGACAGAAACTATGGCTACACCTTC.